This T cell receptor (beta chain) stems from a study of shared clonotypes between healthy human individuals. This clone was counted a single time. The V gene end was trimmed by 5 bases and the J gene end by 4 bases; junction bases not matched to a gene: 5. The CDR3 consists of 15 residues. Looked up from germline, CDR1 is ENHRY and CDR2 is SYGVKD. The table came from immunoSEQ multiplex PCR; TCRdb's copy has only in-frame clones and leaves some out. The sample consists of a few million clones, 90% to 95% of them appearing once. None of the donors, who were healthy HIV-negative adults, had recently had acute infections or vaccinations. The investigators split CD4+ cells into a CD45RA+ naive subset and a CD45RA-negative memory subset.

The J gene is TRBJ2-1, the V gene TRBV10-3; TRBD2 aligns across 10 bases. Sequencing was done on a sample of naive CD4+ T cells from PBMCs. Subset here: CD45RA+ positively selected. The source is a man aged 18 to 29 in good health. Some clones in this sample may be carry-over from other donors' samples. The CDR3 DNA is TGTGCCATCAGTCGCCTAGCGGGAGAATACAATGAGCAGTTCTTC. Protein product: CAISRLAGEYNEQFF.